Each of the 6 T cell receptor beta chains below was sequenced from the same sample in a study of shared clonotypes between healthy human individuals. Sequenced by immunoSEQ multiplex PCR; TCRdb stores in-frame clones only, minus some. Found here are 100,000 or so clones, under 70% of them singletons; the top ten hold under 25%. The material sequenced was memory CD8+ T cells sorted from blood. Subset: CD45RO+ cells pooled with CCR7-negative TemRA cells. These receptors came from a woman between 25 and 40 years old in good health.

The rearrangement uses TRBV29-1 and TRBJ2-1; 12 bases map to TRBD2. This CDR3 comprises 16 residues. V shed 3 bases and J 4 bases; nucleotides not matched to a gene: 7. CDR1 is SQVTM, CDR2 ANQGSEA, per germline. The CDR3 spells CSVDVTSGRDYNEQFF. The CDR3 bases are TGCAGCGTTGATGTGACTAGCGGGAGAGATTACAATGAGCAGTTCTTC.

The chain couples TRBV7-9 to TRBJ2-2, with D perhaps TRBD2 (8 bases). This CDR3 spans 17 amino acids. The V end was cut by 5 bases, the J end by 6 bases, with 22 bases between. The germline V gene encodes CDR1 SEHNR and CDR2 FQNEAQ (reference sequence). CDR3 nucleotides: TGTGCCAGCAGCCCCTCCCCAGGGACAGCGGGGGCCGGGGAGCTGTTTTTT. This encodes CASSPSPGTAGAGELFF.

J is TRBJ1-2 and V is TRBV5-6; TRBD1 is a possible D gene (6 bases). Trimming took 4 bases from V and 8 from J, leaving 21 bases between them. From germline, CDR1 is SGHDT and CDR2 YYEEEE. The CDR3 totals 15 residues. In nucleotides, the CDR3 is TGTGCCAGCAGCCGAGGGAACAGGGTCCGCGAGGGCTACACCTTC. This encodes CASSRGNRVREGYTF.

The chain is built from TRBV2 and TRBJ2-7, with D possibly being TRBD1 or TRBD2 (5 bases each). Per the germline V gene, CDR1 is SNHLY and CDR2 is FYNNEI. V was trimmed by 6 bases and J by 5 bases, leaving 17 bases between them. The CDR3 is made up of 14 amino acids. CDR3 nucleotide sequence: TGTGCCAGCAGGGTTCGGGACGGGCCCCACGAGCAGTACTTC. It specifies CASRVRDGPHEQYF.

This chain uses TRBV25-1 with TRBJ2-5; no definite D call. CDR1 and CDR2 from the germline V gene are MGHDK and SYGVNS. The CDR3 consists of 17 residues. V lost 3 bases and J 3 bases, leaving 20 bases between the germline ends. CDR3 sequence reads: CASSDPDTSIRKETQYF. The CDR3 region has the DNA TGTGCCAGCAGTGACCCAGACACCTCAATCCGTAAAGAGACCCAGTACTTC. The full variable domain, with the rest looked up from reference TRBV25-1 and TRBJ2-5, is EADIYQTPRYLVIGTGKKITLECSQTMGHDKMYWYQQDPGMELHLIHYSYGVNSTEKGDLSSESTVSRIRTEHFPLTLESARPSHTSQYLCASSDPDTSIRKETQYFGPGTRLLVL.

This chain joins TRBV2 and TRBJ2-3; 7 bases agree with TRBD2. The CDR3 length is 15 residues. Germline V gene sequence: CDR1 SNHLY, CDR2 FYNNEI. V gave up 8 bases and J gave up 6 bases; unmatched junction bases: 14. CDR3 DNA: TGTGCCAGCCTTACTGCTAGCGGAGCCCCTGATACGCAGTATTTT. Its protein product is CASLTASGAPDTQYF.